Below are 12 T cell receptor beta chains sequenced from a single sample in a study of naive and memory T cell subsets. Two oligonucleotides, mixed equimolar, formed the beta constant-region primer covering TRBC1 and TRBC2. Nested alpha and beta constant-region primers with the SP2 primer drove four PCR rounds on ligated cDNA. TCRdb re-analysed the UMI-ligation and nested PCR reads in MiXCR, keeping a single row per CDR3 protein. The sample has about 120,000 distinct CDR3 sequences, just over 35% seen once. Sequences were obtained from central memory CD4+ T cells from blood. These receptors came from a human donor in good health.

This clonotype was recorded a few times. The CDR3 coding sequence is TGCGCCAGCAGCATCGGGAACCACCAAGAGACCCAGTACTTC. As protein: CASSIGNHQETQYF. The chain has TRBV5-1 and TRBJ2-5; a weak D match, TRBD2 (5 bases). The CDR3 covers 14 residues. CDR1 and CDR2 from the germline V gene are SGHRS and YFSETQ. V shed 4 bases and J shed 0 bases, with 10 bases lying between them.

The rearrangement links TRBV5-1 to TRBJ2-5; D unclear. Trimming left V 3 bases short and J 5 bases short, with 11 bases between. The CDR3 is 13 amino acids. From germline, CDR1 is SGHRS and CDR2 YFSETQ. CDR3 sequence reads: CASSWTNGETQYF. Written as DNA, the CDR3 is TGCGCCAGCAGCTGGACGAACGGGGAGACCCAGTACTTC.

The V gene is TRBV2, the J gene TRBJ1-1; TRBD1 is a possible D gene (5 bases). Germline V CDR1 and CDR2: SNHLY, FYNNEI. V lost 6 bases and J lost 9, with 11 bases in between. CDR3 length: 11 amino acids. CDR3 amino acids: CASRTGTQAFF. CDR3 bases: TGTGCCAGCAGAACCGGGACGCAAGCTTTCTTT.

The chain uses TRBV6-2 or TRBV6-3 and TRBJ2-5; 7 bases align to TRBD2. The CDR3 extends over 15 amino acids. The V gene end was trimmed by 0 bases and the J gene end by 2 bases; junction bases not matched to a gene: 3. From germline, CDR1 is MNHEY and CDR2 SVGEGT. DNA of the CDR3: TGTGCCAGCAGTTACTCCGGGGGAGGGCAAGAGACCCAGTACTTC. It specifies CASSYSGGGQETQYF.

The chain joins TRBV6-2 or TRBV6-3 to TRBJ2-1, with 8 bases matching TRBD1. This CDR3 has 17 amino acids. V dropped 6 bases and J dropped 2; count of bases not matched to a gene: 12. The germline V gene has CDR1 MNHEY and CDR2 SVGEGT. The CDR3 sequence is CASRPRVGQGPYNEQFF. In nucleotides, the CDR3 is TGTGCCAGCAGGCCCCGAGTTGGACAGGGACCCTACAATGAGCAGTTCTTC.

A few counts support this clonotype. This chain uses TRBV20-1 with TRBJ2-3; 11 bases align to TRBD2. CDR1 and CDR2 (germline): DFQATT, SNEGSKA (reference sequence). The junction had 3 bases not matched to a gene; V was cut back by 5 bases and J by 2 bases. The CDR3 has 14 residues. The CDR3 nucleotides read TGCAGTGCTGGACTAGCGGGTAACACAGATACGCAGTATTTT. This translates into CSAGLAGNTDTQYF.

J is TRBJ2-2 and V is TRBV5-1; D is possibly TRBD1 (6 bases). CDR3 length: 16 residues. Per the germline V gene, CDR1 is SGHRS and CDR2 is YFSETQ. The V gene lost 0 bases and the J gene lost 0 bases, with 9 bases spanning the gap. The CDR3 sequence: CASSLAGQSNTGELFF. The CDR3 coding sequence is TGCGCCAGCAGCTTGGCCGGACAGTCGAACACCGGGGAGCTGTTTTTT.

The chain combines TRBV7-2 with TRBJ2-5, with TRBD1 identical over 9 bases. Trimming cost V 5 bases and J 5 bases; bases outside gene matches: 6. The CDR3 sequence is 14 residues long. Germline assignment: CDR1 SGHTA and CDR2 FQGNSA. CDR3 DNA sequence: TGTGCCAGCAGCCCAGACAGGGGGAGCGAGACCCAGTACTTC. Protein: CASSPDRGSETQYF.

The chain has TRBV5-1 and TRBJ1-1, with D hard to call. Germline assignment: CDR1 SGHRS and CDR2 YFSETQ. Trimming removed 1 base at V and 1 base at J, with 5 bases between. This CDR3 comprises 13 residues. The CDR3 reads CASSLFQNTEAFF. CDR3 sequence (DNA): TGCGCCAGCAGCTTGTTTCAGAACACTGAAGCTTTCTTT.

The chain has TRBV6-5 and TRBJ2-3, with 10 bases matching TRBD2. This CDR3 region has 15 residues. V lost 4 bases and J lost 2; bases outside the gene matches: 3. The germline V gene encodes CDR1 MNHEY and CDR2 SVGAGI. The CDR3 coding sequence is TGTGCCAGCAGTTTTCTAGCGGGAGCCACAGATACGCAGTATTTT. Translating gives CASSFLAGATDTQYF.

This clonotype has a handful of counts. The chain couples TRBV4-3 to TRBJ2-3; D uncertain. Germline loops: CDR1 LGHNA, CDR2 YSLEER. Trimming took off 2 bases at V and 3 bases at J, with 12 bases between the two ends. The CDR3 is 15 amino acids. The CDR3 nucleotides read TGCGCCAGCAGCCAATCAGTGGATGCGACAGATACGCAGTATTTT. Its protein product is CASSQSVDATDTQYF.

Only a few counts were recorded for this clonotype. The chain employs TRBV4-2 and TRBJ1-1, with no clear D. There are 16 residues in the CDR3. Germline-derived CDR1 and CDR2 are LGHNA and YNFKEQ. V was cut by 1 base and J by 1 base, with 13 bases left in between. The CDR3 here is CASSQGIGPSNTEAFF. Written as DNA, the CDR3 is TGTGCCAGCAGCCAAGGAATTGGACCGTCGAACACTGAAGCTTTCTTT.